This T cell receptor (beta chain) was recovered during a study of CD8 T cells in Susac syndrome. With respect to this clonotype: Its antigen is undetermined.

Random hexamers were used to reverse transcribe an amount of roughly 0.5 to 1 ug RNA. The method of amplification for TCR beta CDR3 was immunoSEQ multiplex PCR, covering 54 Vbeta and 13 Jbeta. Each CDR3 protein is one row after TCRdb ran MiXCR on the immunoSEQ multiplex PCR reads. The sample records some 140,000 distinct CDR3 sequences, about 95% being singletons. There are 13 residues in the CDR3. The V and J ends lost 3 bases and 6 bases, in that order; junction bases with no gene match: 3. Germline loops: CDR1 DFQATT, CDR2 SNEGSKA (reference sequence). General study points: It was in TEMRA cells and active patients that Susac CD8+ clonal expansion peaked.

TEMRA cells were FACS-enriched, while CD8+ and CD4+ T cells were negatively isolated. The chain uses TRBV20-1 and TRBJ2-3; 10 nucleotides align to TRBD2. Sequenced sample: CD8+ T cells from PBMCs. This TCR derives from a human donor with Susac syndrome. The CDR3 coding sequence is TGCAGTGCTAGGCTAGCGGGAGAGGATACGCAGTATTTT. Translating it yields CSARLAGEDTQYF.